This TCR beta chain stems from a study of early T cells in non-severe SARS-CoV-2 infection. Study outcomes and limitations: Matching against VDJdb likely underestimated virus-specific expansions, favoring anti-spike CD8.

Of note for this clonotype: Its specificity is unknown.

TCRdb used MiXCR to reprocess the 5' RACE reads, holding one entry per CDR3 protein. The sample consists of approximately 90,000 distinct CDR3 sequences, over 9.5% of them appearing once. This CDR3 is 16 amino acids long. Germline CDR1 is SGHVS and CDR2 is FNYEAQ. V lost 4 bases and J lost 2, with 16 bases in between. The rearrangement joins TRBV7-6 to TRBJ2-3; D possibly corresponds to TRBD2 (7 bases). This clonotype originated in an adult who was a healthcare worker with PCR-confirmed SARS-CoV-2 infection or an uninfected control (not recorded which). The sequencing here drew on whole blood, taken at baseline. CDR3 DNA sequence: TGTGCCAGCAGCTCCCCAAGGGGGAGGGACACAGATACGCAGTATTTT. Translating it yields CASSSPRGRDTDTQYF.